This T cell receptor (beta chain) was identified during a study of monozygotic twins with inflammatory bowel disease. The CDR3 has 14 amino acids. The germline gives CDR1 SGHTA, CDR2 FQGNSA. Using the 5' RACE reads, TCRdb records one entry per CDR3 protein without DNA. This sample's table reports more than 300,000 distinct CDR3 sequences. V and J are TRBV7-2 and TRBJ1-5; TCRdb proposes TRBD1, but this gene call is untestable without DNA. This sequence originates from a human donor with ulcerative colitis or Crohn's disease, or a healthy co-twin of an affected twin (not recorded which). The material sequenced was blood. The CDR3 protein is CASSSQGTNQPQHF.